This T cell receptor (beta chain) was identified during a study of T cell repertoires in cytomegalovirus infection. Study at large: Recently identified HLA-C-restricted CMV epitopes and well-studied HLA-B-restricted CMV epitopes were used by the study. It can be stated that public TCR beta signatures indicated CMV infection as well as a matching HLA type.

TCRdb fed the reads into MiXCR, producing one record per CDR3 protein. The data contain approximately 280,000 distinct CDR3 sequences, around 20% of them singletons. Findings of the study overall: Public TCR beta family frequency separated CMV-and-HLA carriers, including in an independent cohort. Clonotype analysis showed dominance of the ex vivo response by HLA-C-restricted CMV-specific TCR beta clonotypes.

Trimming took 2 bases from V and 7 from J; bases not matched to a gene: 6. In germline, CDR1 is SQVTM, CDR2 ANQGSEA. This CDR3 region has 13 residues. Points on this clonotype: Antigen unknown.

The chain carries TRBV29-1 and TRBJ2-3; 7 bases are a match to TRBD1. This sequence originates from a human donor in good health (CMV status not recorded). Some clones in this sample may be carry-over from other donors' samples. The sample consisted of cultured PBMCs, taken from culture after CMV antigen stimulation. The DNA for the CDR3 is TGCAGCGTTGAACGGCAGGGGGTCAATACGCAGTATTTT. Translation: CSVERQGVNTQYF.